The present entry profiles one T cell receptor (beta chain) with its context. The data stem from a study of blood T cell repertoires in COVID-19. Study overall: Samples of COVID-19 (acute and convalescent) were obtained from the United States, Italy and Spain. From T cells, B-cell-depleted T cells, or PBMCs came the material, which was cDNA or gDNA.

The trim removed 7 bases at V and 4 bases at J, leaving 4 bases unmatched. The germline gives CDR1 SNHLY, CDR2 FYNNEI. CDR3 length equals 13 residues. In the authors' methods: Nucleated cell number was recorded as an estimate derived from reference gene primer amplification. The repertoire was sequenced with immunoSEQ multiplex PCR; TCRdb's copy has only in-frame clones and lacks some. The V and J calls and clone size are taken from that table; D and trimming were inferred from the DNA. The sample has 130,000 to 150,000 clones, 87% seen once. This sequence joins TRBV2 and TRBJ1-5; 7 nucleotides agree with TRBD1. The origin of this receptor is a woman aged 45-60 years with active or convalescent COVID-19. Sequenced sample: peripheral blood. The CDR3: CASKGQVNQPQHF. The CDR3, as DNA: TGTGCCAGCAAAGGACAGGTTAATCAGCCCCAGCATTTT. Based on the CDR3 plus reference TRBV2 and TRBJ1-5, the full variable domain is EPEVTQTPSHQVTQMGQEVILRCVPISNHLYFYWYRQILGQKVEFLVSFYNNEISEKSEIFDDQFSVERPDGSNFTLKIRSTKLEDSAMYFCASKGQVNQPQHFGDGTRLSIL.